The entry below gives a single T cell receptor beta chain sequence along with its context. A second PCR of about 7 to 12 cycles used a sample-barcoded 5' primer and a J-beta primer mix. A single record per CDR3 protein comes from TCRdb applying MiXCR to the 5' RACE reads. Among fewer than 800,000 distinct CDR3 sequences, around 49% were seen once, and the ten largest hold around a third. The data belong to a study of blood T cells in healthy people across ages. The CDR3 sequence is 20 residues long. From germline, CDR1 is SGHTA and CDR2 FQGNSA. The sequenced material came from blood. The chain links TRBV7-2 to TRBJ2-7, with TRBD2 matching over 11 bases. The DNA end is a closer match to TRBJ2-5, so the J assignment may be wrong. The clonotype originates from a woman aged 60-75 years in good health. The CDR3 region has the DNA TGTGCCAGCAGCTTAGAGGCCCCCTCGACTAGCGGGATGAGGGAAGAGACCCAGTACTTC. This sequence encodes CASSLEAPSTSGMREETQYF.